Presented here are 20 T cell receptor beta chains from one specimen sequenced in a study of shared clonotypes between healthy human individuals. The assay was immunoSEQ multiplex PCR, and TCRdb's table has in-frame clones only and misses some. The sample has some 2,400,000 clones, almost 96% seen once. The sequenced sample consisted of naive CD4+ T cells sorted from blood. As for subset: CD45RA+ positively selected. These TCRs come from a man aged 18-30 years in good health.

This chain joins TRBV10-3 and TRBJ2-7, with a tentative D call TRBD1 (6 bases). The CDR3 has 12 amino acids. Trimming removed 4 bases at V and 6 bases at J, with 10 bases between. Per germline, CDR1 ENHRY and CDR2 SYGVKD. This CDR3 reads CAISAQGSEQYF. CDR3 bases: TGTGCCATCAGTGCCCAGGGGAGCGAGCAGTACTTC.

The chain is built from TRBV18 and TRBJ2-7, with no clear D. The V and J ends lost 0 bases and 4 bases respectively, with 10 bases between them. The CDR3 sequence is 14 residues long. The germline V gene encodes CDR1 KGHSH and CDR2 LQKENI. The CDR3 sequence: CASSPPQEPYEQYF. CDR3 sequence (DNA): TGTGCCAGCTCACCACCCCAGGAGCCTTACGAGCAGTACTTC.

This clone was counted a single time. The rearrangement joins TRBV5-1 to TRBJ2-1, with 10 bases matching TRBD2. Per germline, CDR1 SGHRS and CDR2 YFSETQ. The junction had 7 bases not matched to a gene; V was cut back by 5 bases and J by 5 bases. This CDR3 is built from 15 residues. The CDR3 here is CASRRQREGHNEQFF. Written as DNA, the CDR3 is TGCGCCAGCAGGCGCCAGCGGGAGGGCCACAATGAGCAGTTCTTC.

J is TRBJ2-7 and V is TRBV5-5; D is unresolved. This CDR3 is built from 14 residues. Germline V lookup: CDR1 SGHKS, CDR2 YYEKEE (reference sequence). Trimming took off 2 bases at V and 6 bases at J, with 15 bases between the two ends. The CDR3: CASSFFDPAGEQYF. CDR3 nucleotide sequence: TGTGCCAGCAGCTTCTTCGACCCGGCAGGCGAGCAGTACTTC.

The chain has TRBV18 and TRBJ2-5, with D possibly matching TRBD2 (6 bases). Germline assignment: CDR1 KGHSH and CDR2 LQKENI. The germline V and J ends were trimmed by 0 bases and 5 bases, with 13 bases remaining between them. The CDR3 is 15 amino acids. The CDR3 loop reads CASSPPPSERETQYF. The CDR3 DNA sequence: TGTGCCAGCTCACCACCGCCTAGCGAACGGGAGACCCAGTACTTC.

V usage is TRBV18 and J usage is TRBJ1-1, with D uncertain. Looked up from germline, CDR1 is KGHSH and CDR2 is LQKENI. Trimming pared 3 bases from V and 10 bases from J, leaving 18 bases between. The CDR3 extends over 14 amino acids. The CDR3 DNA reads TGTGCCAGCTCACCGCTCTCTTTTGAAGGTGGAGCTTTCTTT. As protein: CASSPLSFEGGAFF.

The gene calls are TRBV2 and TRBJ2-7, with 9 bases lining up with TRBD2. The trim removed 5 bases at V and 3 bases at J, leaving 11 bases unmatched. The germline CDR1 and CDR2 sequences are SNHLY and FYNNEI. The CDR3 runs to 16 residues. This CDR3 reads CASSSVGSGGRYEQYF. The CDR3 region has the DNA TGTGCCAGCAGTTCCGTAGGTAGCGGGGGTCGCTACGAGCAGTACTTC.

The V and J genes are TRBV7-9 and TRBJ2-7, with D perhaps TRBD1 or TRBD2 (5 bases each). Germline-derived CDR1 and CDR2 are SEHNR and FQNEAQ (reference sequence). This CDR3 has 14 residues. The V gene lost 1 base and the J gene lost 3 bases, with 10 bases spanning the gap. In nucleotides, the CDR3 is TGTGCCAGCAGCTTAGTGAAGGGACGCTACGAGCAGTACTTC. Its protein product is CASSLVKGRYEQYF.

This clone was recorded a few times. CDR3 loop: CASSFYRGDTF. Here the CDR3 DNA reads TGTGCCAGCAGCTTTTACAGGGGCGACACCTTC. J is TRBJ1-2 and V is TRBV7-2; TRBD1 aligns across 7 bases. Germline V gene sequence: CDR1 SGHTA, CDR2 FQGNSA. CDR3 length: 11 residues. V lost 3 bases and J lost 12; bases outside the gene matches: 4.

The V call is TRBV2, the J call TRBJ1-1, with no clear D. Germline CDR1 SNHLY, CDR2 FYNNEI. This CDR3 contains 12 residues. The V and J ends lost 6 bases and 4 bases respectively, with 9 bases between them. CDR3 DNA: TGTGCCAGCAGACAGCTGGCCACTGAAGCTTTCTTT. It is translated as CASRQLATEAFF.

The chain employs TRBV7-9 and TRBJ1-5; no clear D gene. This CDR3 has 12 residues. Deletions cut 2 bases from V and 4 bases from J, with 3 bases between. The germline gives CDR1 SEHNR, CDR2 FQNEAQ (reference sequence). The CDR3 DNA follows: TGTGCCAGCAGCTTACAGAATCAGCCCCAGCATTTT. Its translation is CASSLQNQPQHF.

Note on this clone: This CDR3 is also generated by other DNA sequences in the sample. This rearrangement joins TRBV9 to TRBJ1-2, with D tentatively TRBD1 (5 bases). The CDR3 loop spans 14 amino acids. V dropped 0 bases and J dropped 5 bases, with 11 bases sitting between them. The germline V gene has CDR1 SGDLS and CDR2 YYNGEE. CDR3 in DNA: TGTGCCAGCAGCGTAGATTCGGCAGGGTATGGCTACACCTTC. It codes for CASSVDSAGYGYTF.

The V call is TRBV11-2, the J call TRBJ2-2; TRBD2 matches 9 bases. V gave up 1 base and J gave up 5 bases; unmatched junction bases: 8. Germline V gene data show CDR1 as SGHAT and CDR2 as FQNNGV. The CDR3 sequence is 17 residues long. The DNA for the CDR3 is TGTGCCAGCAGCTTAGTATCTGCGGGAGGGCCAACCGGGGAGCTGTTTTTT. As protein: CASSLVSAGGPTGELFF.

For this clone: The same CDR3 also results from other DNA sequences found in this sample. The V and J genes are TRBV7-3 and TRBJ2-2; no clear D gene. The CDR3 contains 13 residues. The germline V and J ends were trimmed by 8 bases and 1 base, with 8 bases remaining between them. CDR1 and CDR2 (germline): SGHTA, FQGTGA. The CDR3 is CASRTGNTGELFF. The CDR3 coding sequence is TGTGCCAGCCGGACGGGGAACACCGGGGAGCTGTTTTTT.

The chain has TRBV6-5 and TRBJ1-2, with D perhaps TRBD1 (5 bases). The germline V and J ends were trimmed by 8 bases and 8 bases, with 15 bases remaining between them. From germline, CDR1 is MNHEY and CDR2 SVGAGI. CDR3 length: 12 residues. For the CDR3, the DNA is TGTGCCAGCGCAAACTCAGGGTACGGCTACACCTTC. Protein product: CASANSGYGYTF.

The rearrangement links TRBV11-3 to TRBJ2-5, with D tentatively TRBD1 (6 bases). The ends were cut back, 1 base at V and 4 bases at J, with 16 bases in the middle. The V gene's germline CDR1 is SGHNT and CDR2 YENEEA. CDR3 size: 16 residues. In DNA form, the CDR3 reads TGTGCCAGCAGCTTAGGAACACAGGGCGCTGGAGAGACCCAGTACTTC. It is translated as CASSLGTQGAGETQYF.

The V and J genes are TRBV28 and TRBJ2-7; 8 nucleotides align to TRBD1. This CDR3 spans 12 amino acids. Germline lookup yields CDR1 MDHEN and CDR2 SYDVKM. V gave up 10 bases and J gave up 5 bases; unmatched junction bases: 7. CDR3 region: CATWDRLNEQYF. CDR3 sequence (DNA): TGTGCCACCTGGGACAGGCTCAACGAGCAGTACTTC.

In this sample, this clone turned up once. The genes are TRBV6-1 and TRBJ2-3, with D possibly TRBD2 on 6 matching bases. Germline V CDR1 and CDR2: MNHNS, SASEGT. The CDR3 extends over 14 amino acids. The V and J ends lost 6 bases and 0 bases respectively, with 10 bases between them. CDR3 in DNA: TGTGCCAGCAGCGGAGGGCCAAGCACAGATACGCAGTATTTT. As protein: CASSGGPSTDTQYF.

The chain carries TRBV7-9 and TRBJ2-1; possible D gene TRBD2, 6 bases. Trimming took 2 bases from V and 7 from J, leaving 15 bases between them. This CDR3 comprises 15 residues. Germline CDR1 is SEHNR and CDR2 is FQNEAQ (reference sequence). The DNA of the CDR3 is TGTGCCAGCAGCTTAATCGGGAGACAAGGGAATGAGCAGTTCTTC. Residues: CASSLIGRQGNEQFF.

The gene calls are TRBV5-1 and TRBJ2-7; D call uncertain. Between the trimmed V and J ends, which lost 0 bases and 0 bases, there was a span of 13 bases. This CDR3 contains 16 residues. CDR1 is SGHRS, CDR2 YFSETQ, per germline. The DNA of the CDR3 is TGCGCCAGCAGCTTGGCAAAATTTTCGAGCTCCTACGAGCAGTACTTC. Protein: CASSLAKFSSSYEQYF.